The present T cell receptor beta chain was sequenced within a study of cytomegalovirus exposure and HLA in healthy donors. Study observations and caveats: The study reported that TCR beta sequences accurately predicted HLA-A and HLA-B alleles in most subjects. An assumption of roughly uniform sequencing depth across donors underlay the presence/absence analyses.

The CDR3 is made up of 17 amino acids. CDR1 SSHAT and CDR2 FNYEAQ come from the germline V gene (reference sequence). For this clone: The antigen is unknown. Its ends do not fully match the called genes, so a read error is possible.

The PCR ran on 60 Vbeta and 13 Jbeta primers. The assay was immunoSEQ multiplex PCR, and TCRdb's table has in-frame clones only and misses some. Among about 160,000 clones listed, almost 80% were seen once. This chain joins TRBV7-7 and TRBJ2-2, with 9 bases aligning to TRBD1. Sequencing was carried out using PBMCs. This TCR was sampled from a man between 25 and 39 years old in good health and CMV-seronegative. Here the CDR3 DNA reads TGTGCTAGCAGCTTAGGCCGGGACAGGGTTAACACCGGGGAGCTGTTTTTT. It encodes CASSLGRDRVNTGELFF.